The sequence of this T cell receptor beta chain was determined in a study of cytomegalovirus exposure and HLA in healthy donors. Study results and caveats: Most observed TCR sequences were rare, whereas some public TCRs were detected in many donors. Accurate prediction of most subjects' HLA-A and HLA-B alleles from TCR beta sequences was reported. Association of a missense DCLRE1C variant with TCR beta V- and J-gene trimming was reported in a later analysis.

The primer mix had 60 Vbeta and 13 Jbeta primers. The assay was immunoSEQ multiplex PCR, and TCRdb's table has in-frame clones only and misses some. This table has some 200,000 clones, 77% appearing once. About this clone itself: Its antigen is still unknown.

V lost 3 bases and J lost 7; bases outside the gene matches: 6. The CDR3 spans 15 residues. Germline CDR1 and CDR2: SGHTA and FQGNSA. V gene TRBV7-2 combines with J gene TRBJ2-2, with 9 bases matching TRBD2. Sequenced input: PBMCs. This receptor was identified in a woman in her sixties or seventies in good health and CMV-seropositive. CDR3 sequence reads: CASSFAGGHGGELFF. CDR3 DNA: TGTGCCAGCAGCTTTGCGGGAGGGCATGGCGGGGAGCTGTTTTTT.